The rows below give T cell receptor beta chains drawn from one sample of a study of T cell responses to AZD1222 COVID-19 vaccine. Measured with immunoSEQ multiplex PCR; TCRdb has only the in-frame clones, and not every one. The profile shows roughly 150,000 clones, approximately 91% of them singletons. The sequenced sample was peripheral blood, obtained 28 days after the second AZD1222 dose. These receptors were collected from an adult who received the AZD1222 COVID-19 vaccine. Both conserved end residues are part of each CDR3. The D gene is left open where the match is weak. Where a row states a size, it is once, few, many or the class of an expanded clone; other rows omit it.

CDR3 length: 15
V gene: TRBV7-9
clone size: -
D gene: -
J gene: TRBJ1-1
CDR3 DNA: TGTGCCAGCAGCTTAGAGGGACCGCCGAACACTGAAGCTTTCTTT
CDR3 protein: CASSLEGPPNTEAFF

CDR3 length: 14
V gene: TRBV10-3
clone size: many
D gene: -
J gene: TRBJ2-1
CDR3 DNA: TGTGCCATCAGTGATCCAAGCGGCTACAATGAGCAGTTCTTC
CDR3 protein: CAISDPSGYNEQFF

CDR3 length: 12
V gene: TRBV29-1
clone size: -
D gene: TRBD2
J gene: TRBJ2-7
CDR3 DNA: TGCAGCGTTAGTACGGGAGGGTACGAGCAGTACTTC
CDR3 protein: CSVSTGGYEQYF

CDR3 length: 15
V gene: TRBV7-3
clone size: -
D gene: -
J gene: TRBJ2-3
CDR3 DNA: TGTGCCAGCAGCCTTCGGGGCGGATACACAGATACGCAGTATTTT
CDR3 protein: CASSLRGGYTDTQYF

CDR3 length: 17
V gene: TRBV13
clone size: few
D gene: -
J gene: TRBJ2-7
CDR3 DNA: TGTGCCAGCAGCTTCTTAGATTGGCGTGTGGGCAGCTACGAGCAGTACTTC
CDR3 protein: CASSFLDWRVGSYEQYF

CDR3 length: 13
V gene: TRBV18
clone size: once
D gene: -
J gene: TRBJ1-5
CDR3 DNA: TGTGCCAGCTCACCGACCCAGGGTCAGCCCCAGCATTTT
CDR3 protein: CASSPTQGQPQHF

CDR3 length: 14
V gene: TRBV4-1
clone size: -
D gene: -
J gene: TRBJ2-1
CDR3 DNA: TGCGCCAGCAGCCAAGGACCGGGATACAATGAGCAGTTCTTC
CDR3 protein: CASSQGPGYNEQFF

CDR3 length: 15
V gene: TRBV3-1/TRBV3-2
clone size: -
D gene: TRBD1
J gene: TRBJ1-4
CDR3 DNA: TGTGCCAGCAGCCAAGTTTTACAGGGGTTGGAAAAACTGTTTTTT
CDR3 protein: CASSQVLQGLEKLFF

CDR3 length: 13
V gene: TRBV6-5
clone size: -
D gene: -
J gene: TRBJ2-7
CDR3 DNA: TGTGCCAGCATTATTCCCGGGGGCGACGAGCAGTACTTC
CDR3 protein: CASIIPGGDEQYF

CDR3 length: 15
V gene: TRBV28
clone size: -
D gene: -
J gene: TRBJ2-7
CDR3 DNA: TGTGCCAGCAGTTTTAACAGGGCCCCTACCTACGAGCAGTACTTC
CDR3 protein: CASSFNRAPTYEQYF

CDR3 length: 14
V gene: TRBV5-1
clone size: -
D gene: -
J gene: TRBJ1-4
CDR3 DNA: TGCGCCAGCAGCTTAGCGGCAACTAATGAAAAACTGTTTTTT
CDR3 protein: CASSLAATNEKLFF

CDR3 length: 17
V gene: TRBV5-8
clone size: -
D gene: TRBD1
J gene: TRBJ1-1
CDR3 DNA: TGTGCCAGCAGCGAGGGACAGGGTACCCCTGTGAACACTGAAGCTTTCTTT
CDR3 protein: CASSEGQGTPVNTEAFF

CDR3 length: 16
V gene: TRBV7-8
clone size: -
D gene: -
J gene: TRBJ1-5
CDR3 DNA: TGTGCCAGCAGCCCTCGGACAGCTTATAGCAATCAGCCCCAGCATTTT
CDR3 protein: CASSPRTAYSNQPQHF

CDR3 length: 12
V gene: TRBV12-3/TRBV12-4
clone size: once
D gene: -
J gene: TRBJ1-2
CDR3 DNA: TGTGCCAGCAGTCCCCGGGTTTCTGGCTACACCTTC
CDR3 protein: CASSPRVSGYTF

CDR3 length: 13
V gene: TRBV10-3
clone size: -
D gene: -
J gene: TRBJ1-5
CDR3 DNA: TGTGCCATCAGGGACAGCGGTAATCAGCCCCAGCATTTT
CDR3 protein: CAIRDSGNQPQHF

CDR3 length: 14
V gene: TRBV9
clone size: -
D gene: -
J gene: TRBJ1-6
CDR3 DNA: TGTGCCAGCAGCGGTGAAGGGTATAATTCACCCCTCCACTTT
CDR3 protein: CASSGEGYNSPLHF

CDR3 length: 16
V gene: TRBV19
clone size: -
D gene: TRBD2
J gene: TRBJ2-2
CDR3 DNA: TGTGCCAGTAGTCCCAGACTAGCGGGGAACACCGGGGAGCTGTTTTTT
CDR3 protein: CASSPRLAGNTGELFF

CDR3 length: 16
V gene: TRBV2
clone size: once
D gene: -
J gene: TRBJ2-7
CDR3 DNA: TGTGCCAGCAGTCCTACAGGGAGGCCAAGCTCCTACGAGCAGTACTTC
CDR3 protein: CASSPTGRPSSYEQYF

CDR3 length: 12
V gene: TRBV6-5
clone size: -
D gene: -
J gene: TRBJ1-1
CDR3 DNA: TGTGCCAGCAGGAGGCCACCAGCTGAAGCTTTCTTT
CDR3 protein: CASRRPPAEAFF

CDR3 length: 15
V gene: TRBV6-5
clone size: -
D gene: -
J gene: TRBJ1-1
CDR3 DNA: TGTGCCAGCAGTCTAGGGGGGGCCGTGCTTGGGAGATCTTTCTTT
CDR3 protein: CASSLGGAVLGRSFF

CDR3 length: 15
V gene: TRBV7-2
clone size: -
D gene: -
J gene: TRBJ1-4
CDR3 DNA: TGTGCCAGCAGCCCGTCGGGGCCTTTTAATGAAAAACTGTTTTTT
CDR3 protein: CASSPSGPFNEKLFF

CDR3 length: 16
V gene: TRBV7-3
clone size: -
D gene: -
J gene: TRBJ1-3
CDR3 DNA: TGTGCCAGCAGCTTAACGGGGCCTTATTCTGGAAACACCATATATTTT
CDR3 protein: CASSLTGPYSGNTIYF

CDR3 length: 13
V gene: TRBV29-1
clone size: -
D gene: -
J gene: TRBJ2-7
CDR3 DNA: TGCAGCGTTGATGGCCCAGGATCCTACGAGCAGTACTTC
CDR3 protein: CSVDGPGSYEQYF

CDR3 length: 13
V gene: TRBV18
clone size: -
D gene: -
J gene: TRBJ2-7
CDR3 DNA: TGTGCCAGCTCACTTGCCCAGCCCTACGAGCAGTACTTC
CDR3 protein: CASSLAQPYEQYF

CDR3 length: 15
V gene: TRBV7-2
clone size: -
D gene: -
J gene: TRBJ2-7
CDR3 DNA: TGTGCCAGCAGCTTATTTAACAGGGCCTCCTACGAGCAGTACTTC
CDR3 protein: CASSLFNRASYEQYF

CDR3 length: 15
V gene: TRBV2
clone size: -
D gene: -
J gene: TRBJ2-2
CDR3 DNA: TGTGCCAGCAGTGCTATTGAGGGGAACACCGGGGAGCTGTTTTTT
CDR3 protein: CASSAIEGNTGELFF

CDR3 length: 14
V gene: TRBV11-2
clone size: once
D gene: -
J gene: TRBJ2-1
CDR3 DNA: TGTGCCAGCAGCTTAGGGTTCAGCAACAATGAGCAGTTCTTC
CDR3 protein: CASSLGFSNNEQFF

CDR3 length: 14
V gene: TRBV6-5
clone size: -
D gene: -
J gene: TRBJ1-1
CDR3 DNA: TGTGCCAGCAGTCCGACTCGACAGCACACTGAAGCTTTCTTT
CDR3 protein: CASSPTRQHTEAFF

CDR3 length: 14
V gene: TRBV5-4
clone size: -
D gene: -
J gene: TRBJ1-1
CDR3 DNA: TGTGCCAGCAGCTGGGGGCAGCTGAACACTGAAGCTTTCTTT
CDR3 protein: CASSWGQLNTEAFF

CDR3 length: 14
V gene: TRBV6-5
clone size: -
D gene: -
J gene: TRBJ1-3
CDR3 DNA: TGTGCCAGCAGTTACCAGGGCTCTGGAAACACCATATATTTT
CDR3 protein: CASSYQGSGNTIYF

CDR3 length: 17
V gene: TRBV4-1
clone size: -
D gene: -
J gene: TRBJ2-2
CDR3 DNA: TGCGCCAGCAGCCAAGGGTGGGCAGAAACGAACACCGGGGAGCTGTTTTTT
CDR3 protein: CASSQGWAETNTGELFF

CDR3 length: 15
V gene: TRBV5-1
clone size: -
D gene: -
J gene: TRBJ2-5
CDR3 DNA: TGCGCCAGCACGGACGGGGGAGGTAGGGAAGAGACCCAGTACTTC
CDR3 protein: CASTDGGGREETQYF

CDR3 length: 14
V gene: TRBV27
clone size: -
D gene: -
J gene: TRBJ2-7
CDR3 DNA: TGTGCCAGCACTAAAGTTGGAAGGAGCTACGAGCAGTACTTC
CDR3 protein: CASTKVGRSYEQYF

CDR3 length: 15
V gene: TRBV19
clone size: few
D gene: -
J gene: TRBJ1-2
CDR3 DNA: TGTGCCAGTAGTACAGGGGACTTTGCTATCTATGGCTACACCTTC
CDR3 protein: CASSTGDFAIYGYTF

CDR3 length: 14
V gene: TRBV5-1
clone size: -
D gene: TRBD1
J gene: TRBJ2-5
CDR3 DNA: TGCGCCAGCAGCACGGGACAGGGAGGAGAGACCCAGTACTTC
CDR3 protein: CASSTGQGGETQYF

CDR3 length: 14
V gene: TRBV11-2
clone size: -
D gene: -
J gene: TRBJ1-2
CDR3 DNA: TGTGCCAGCAGCTACCCCGACAGGATCTATGGCTACACCTTC
CDR3 protein: CASSYPDRIYGYTF

CDR3 length: 13
V gene: TRBV19
clone size: -
D gene: -
J gene: TRBJ2-2
CDR3 DNA: TGTGCCAGTGCAAGCAGGGAAACCGGGGAGCTGTTTTTT
CDR3 protein: CASASRETGELFF

CDR3 length: 15
V gene: TRBV2
clone size: -
D gene: TRBD2
J gene: TRBJ2-1
CDR3 DNA: TGTGCCAGCAGAGCCGGGACTAGCGGTTACAATGAGCAGTTCTTC
CDR3 protein: CASRAGTSGYNEQFF

CDR3 length: 19
V gene: TRBV7-8
clone size: -
D gene: TRBD2
J gene: TRBJ2-2
CDR3 DNA: TGTGCCAGCAGCTCTAACCTGGGACTAGCGGACGCGAACACCGGGGAGCTGTTTTTT
CDR3 protein: CASSSNLGLADANTGELFF

CDR3 length: 15
V gene: TRBV9
clone size: -
D gene: TRBD2
J gene: TRBJ2-7
CDR3 DNA: TGTGCCAGCAGCGCCAGCGGGGGGGCGGTTTACGAGCAGTACTTC
CDR3 protein: CASSASGGAVYEQYF

CDR3 length: 15
V gene: TRBV28
clone size: -
D gene: TRBD1
J gene: TRBJ2-7
CDR3 DNA: TGTGCCAGCATGGCCCTTGACAGGGGAGCCTACGAGCAGTACTTC
CDR3 protein: CASMALDRGAYEQYF

CDR3 length: 13
V gene: TRBV6-5
clone size: -
D gene: -
J gene: TRBJ1-1
CDR3 DNA: TGTGCCAGCAAGGGGGGGGTGAACACTGAAGCTTTCTTT
CDR3 protein: CASKGGVNTEAFF

CDR3 length: 16
V gene: TRBV29-1
clone size: -
D gene: -
J gene: TRBJ2-6
CDR3 DNA: TGCAGCGTTGGTACCAGGGGAATCTCTGGGGCCAACGTCCTGACTTTC
CDR3 protein: CSVGTRGISGANVLTF

CDR3 length: 16
V gene: TRBV5-1
clone size: -
D gene: TRBD1
J gene: TRBJ2-7
CDR3 DNA: TGCGCCAGCAGCCCTCGCTCGGACAGGGGAGACTACGAGCAGTACTTC
CDR3 protein: CASSPRSDRGDYEQYF

CDR3 length: 16
V gene: TRBV6-6
clone size: -
D gene: TRBD1
J gene: TRBJ1-6
CDR3 DNA: TGTGCCAGCAGTTTTTCCGGACAGGTTTATAATTCACCCCTCCACTTT
CDR3 protein: CASSFSGQVYNSPLHF

CDR3 length: 18
V gene: TRBV5-1
clone size: -
D gene: -
J gene: TRBJ2-6
CDR3 DNA: TGCGCCAGCAGCTTCTTTGGCGGAGGGGGTTCTGGGGCCAACGTCCTGACTTTC
CDR3 protein: CASSFFGGGGSGANVLTF

CDR3 length: 19
V gene: TRBV21-1
clone size: -
D gene: -
J gene: TRBJ1-3
CDR3 DNA: TGTGCCAGCAGCGTTTTTGCGTCCTCTCCCATTCTCTCTGGAAACACCATATATTTT
CDR3 protein: CASSVFASSPILSGNTIYF

CDR3 length: 14
V gene: TRBV7-9
clone size: -
D gene: -
J gene: TRBJ2-1
CDR3 DNA: TGTGCCAGCAGCTTAGGAACCCCGGGTAATGAGCAGTTCTTC
CDR3 protein: CASSLGTPGNEQFF

CDR3 length: 13
V gene: TRBV4-2
clone size: -
D gene: TRBD1
J gene: TRBJ2-2
CDR3 DNA: TGTGCCAGCAAGGACAGGGGATCCGGGGAGCTGTTTTTT
CDR3 protein: CASKDRGSGELFF

CDR3 length: 15
V gene: TRBV5-1
clone size: -
D gene: TRBD2
J gene: TRBJ2-7
CDR3 DNA: TGCGCCAGCAGCTTGGAAATAGCGGGAGCTGAAGAGCAGTACTTC
CDR3 protein: CASSLEIAGAEEQYF